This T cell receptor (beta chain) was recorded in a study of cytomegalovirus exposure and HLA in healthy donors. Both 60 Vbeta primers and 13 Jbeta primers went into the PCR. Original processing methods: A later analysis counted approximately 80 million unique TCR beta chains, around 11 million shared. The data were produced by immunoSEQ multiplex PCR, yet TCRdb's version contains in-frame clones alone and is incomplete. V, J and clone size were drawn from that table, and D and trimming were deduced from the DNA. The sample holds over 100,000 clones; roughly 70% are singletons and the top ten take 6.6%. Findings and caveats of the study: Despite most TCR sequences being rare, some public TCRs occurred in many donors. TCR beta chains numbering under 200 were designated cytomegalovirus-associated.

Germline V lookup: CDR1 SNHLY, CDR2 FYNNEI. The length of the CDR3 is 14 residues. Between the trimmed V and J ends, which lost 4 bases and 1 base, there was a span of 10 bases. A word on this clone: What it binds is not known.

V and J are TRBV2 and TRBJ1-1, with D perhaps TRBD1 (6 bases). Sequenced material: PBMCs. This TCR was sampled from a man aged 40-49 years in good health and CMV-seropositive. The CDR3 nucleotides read TGTGCCAGCAGTGTTTTGGGGGCGAACACTGAAGCTTTCTTT. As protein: CASSVLGANTEAFF.